The entry below gives a single TCR beta chain sequence along with its context. With 5 bases removed from V and 3 bases from J, the gap between germline ends came to 9 bases. The V gene's germline CDR1 is SGHNT and CDR2 YYREEE (reference sequence). This CDR3 is built from 13 residues. CD8+ and CD4+ T cells from blood underwent TCR beta sequencing, which was carried out in a high-throughput format. The entry originates in a study of CD8 T cells in Susac syndrome. With random hexamers, reverse transcription was performed on about 0.5 to 1 ug of RNA. The TCR beta CDR3 was amplified by immunoSEQ multiplex PCR across 54 Vbeta, 13 Jbeta. Using its own MiXCR run on the immunoSEQ multiplex PCR reads, TCRdb lists one record per CDR3 protein. The sample holds roughly 150,000 distinct CDR3 sequences, 95% seen once.

The sequencing sample was made of CD8+ T cells from PBMCs. This rearrangement joins TRBV5-4 to TRBJ2-1; D possibly corresponds to TRBD1 (5 bases). The receptor comes from a human donor with multiple sclerosis. Here the CDR3 DNA reads TGTGCCAGCAGTGGGGCTGACTACAATGAGCAGTTCTTC. As protein: CASSGADYNEQFF.